Given below is one T cell receptor beta chain in context. The V segment lost 6 bases and the J segment 7 bases; nucleotides outside the gene matches: 16. Germline V lookup: CDR1 MRHNA, CDR2 SNTAGT. CDR3 length: 17 amino acids. This entry belongs to a study of cytomegalovirus exposure and HLA in healthy donors. Primers: 60 Vbeta forward and 13 Jbeta reverse. Data came from immunoSEQ multiplex PCR; TCRdb stores just in-frame clones and leaves some out. The sample yields 100,000 to 150,000 clones, over 60% seen once. V is TRBV6-4 and J is TRBJ2-1, with 9 bases lining up with TRBD1. The sequenced sample consisted of PBMCs. The TCR was taken from a female donor in good health and CMV-seropositive. The CDR3 nucleotides read TGTGCCAGCAGATTCCTCCACCGGGACAGGGAGGTGAATGAGCAGTTCTTC. As protein: CASRFLHRDREVNEQFF.